This TCR beta chain comes out of a study of graft-versus-host responses after intestinal transplantation. Looking at the study overall: Isolated intestinal, liver-intestinal, or multivisceral transplants were what recipients had. Tacrolimus and steroids were given for about 3 years to all recipients after anti-thymocyte globulin induction.

Data came from immunoSEQ multiplex PCR; TCRdb stores just in-frame clones and leaves some out. Of more than 70,000 clones in the sample, approximately 80% were seen once. Notes on the study in general: HvG clone declines early post-transplant were associated with peak circulating GvH levels. Detection of GvH clones occurred in recipient marrow, and some had their first appearance in ileum or blood.

The CDR3 length is 16 residues. V lost 4 bases to trimming and J lost 6 bases; unmatched junction nucleotides: 9. CDR1 is SGHRS and CDR2 is YFSETQ in the germline V gene. Notes on this clone: Its target is not known.

This chain joins TRBV5-1 and TRBJ2-3, with 12 bases that match TRBD2. This sequence originates from a human donor who received an intestinal transplant. Sequenced here: unstimulated CD4+ T cells sorted from spleen or lymph node cells, sampled before intestinal transplant. The CDR3, as DNA: TGCGCCAGCAGCCGCATTCTAGCGGGAGGGTCCGATACGCAGTATTTT. Translated: CASSRILAGGSDTQYF.